This T cell receptor (beta chain) was sequenced in a study of Ad26.COV2.S vaccination and SARS-CoV-2 variants. This clone was seen only once. The germline V and J ends were trimmed by 4 bases and 2 bases, with 6 bases remaining between them. The CDR3 extends over 13 amino acids. Germline CDR1 LGHNA, CDR2 YNFKEQ. Generated by immunoSEQ multiplex PCR, the TCRdb table keeps only in-frame clones and is missing some. Of some 45,000 clones in the sample, around 83% were seen once. This clonotype originated in a human donor who had recovered from COVID-19. The sample here was peripheral blood, taken after recovery from COVID-19. The V gene is TRBV4-2, the J gene TRBJ1-3; D gene unclear. CDR3 residues: CASSREAGNTIYF. The CDR3 nucleotides are TGTGCCAGCAGCCGGGAAGCTGGAAACACCATATATTTT.